These 9 T cell receptor beta chains originate from one sample sequenced in a study of shared clonotypes between healthy human individuals. The repertoire was sequenced with immunoSEQ multiplex PCR; TCRdb's copy has only in-frame clones and lacks some. The table has over a million clones, 95% to 99% seen once; the top ten hold approximately 0.44%. What was sequenced was naive CD4+ T cells sorted from blood. Subset indicated: CD45RA+ positively selected. These receptors were obtained from a man aged 30-40 years in good health.

V and J are TRBV27 and TRBJ2-3; 16 bases match TRBD2. The CDR3 spans 19 residues. V dropped 5 bases and J dropped 6; count of bases not matched to a gene: 14. Germline loops: CDR1 MNHEY, CDR2 SMNVEV (reference sequence). The CDR3 coding sequence is TGTGCCAGCAGTGCAAAGCCGGGACTAGCGGGAGGGCCTCGGGATACGCAGTATTTT. Translated, it gives CASSAKPGLAGGPRDTQYF.

This clone was detected once. CDR3 bases: TGCGCCAGCAGCTTGGCTACAGGGGGCGCGGGACAAGAGACCCAGTACTTC. Protein: CASSLATGGAGQETQYF. The V and J genes are TRBV5-1 and TRBJ2-5, with 9 positions matching TRBD1. V lost 0 bases to trimming and J lost 2 bases; unmatched junction nucleotides: 8. The CDR3 loop spans 17 amino acids. Germline-derived CDR1 and CDR2 are SGHRS and YFSETQ.

This chain uses TRBV30 with TRBJ2-7, with D possibly being TRBD1 or TRBD2 (6 bases each). The CDR3 is 14 amino acids. Germline CDR1 GTSNPN, CDR2 SVGIG (reference sequence). Trimming stripped 3 bases from V and 2 bases from J, with 14 bases between. The CDR3 DNA is TGTGCCTGGAGCGAGGGGGGAGGCCCCTACGAGCAGTACTTC. It translates to CAWSEGGGPYEQYF.

The V gene is TRBV18, the J gene TRBJ2-7, with D possibly matching TRBD1 (6 bases). This CDR3 region has 14 residues. Trimming removed 2 bases from V and 5 bases from J, with 13 bases in between. Germline values: CDR1 KGHSH, CDR2 LQKENI. CDR3 residues: CASSPEQGTHEQYF. CDR3 DNA sequence: TGTGCCAGCTCACCAGAACAGGGCACCCACGAGCAGTACTTC.

The rearrangement joins TRBV5-4 to TRBJ2-1; 10 bases align to TRBD2. The CDR3 has 16 amino acids. The trim removed 0 bases at V and 7 bases at J, leaving 7 bases unmatched. In germline, CDR1 is SGHNT, CDR2 YYREEE (reference sequence). The CDR3 DNA sequence: TGTGCCAGCAGCTTGGGGACTAGCGGTGTGGGGAATGAGCAGTTCTTC. Translating it yields CASSLGTSGVGNEQFF.

V is TRBV7-8 and J is TRBJ2-7; D gene unclear. This CDR3 has 13 amino acids. Germline CDR1 is SGHVS and CDR2 is FQNEAQ. Trimming removed 7 bases at V and 0 bases at J, with 10 bases between. The CDR3 is CASNEGASYEQYF. In DNA form, the CDR3 reads TGTGCCAGCAACGAAGGTGCCTCCTACGAGCAGTACTTC.

The chain employs TRBV2 and TRBJ2-7; 8 nucleotides align to TRBD1. V shed 5 bases and J 4 bases; nucleotides not matched to a gene: 4. CDR1 and CDR2 from the germline V gene are SNHLY and FYNNEI. The CDR3 spans 13 residues. CDR3 protein: CASSNRQGYEQYF. CDR3 nucleotide sequence: TGTGCCAGCAGTAATAGACAGGGGTACGAGCAGTACTTC.

A word on this clone: This specimen includes other DNA sequences encoding the same CDR3. CDR3 region: CASSLGLRGTDTQYF. Here the CDR3 DNA reads TGTGCCAGCAGCTTAGGTCTAAGGGGCACAGATACGCAGTATTTT. The chain employs TRBV11-2 and TRBJ2-3; D is unresolved. This CDR3 contains 15 residues. Trimming took off 1 base at V and 1 base at J, with 9 bases between the two ends. Germline CDR1 is SGHAT and CDR2 is FQNNGV.

V is TRBV29-1 and J is TRBJ1-5; D uncertain. The CDR3 contains 13 residues. V was pared by 4 bases and J by 0 bases, with 7 bases between. Germline V gene sequence: CDR1 SQVTM, CDR2 ANQGSEA. The CDR3 region is CSVVSGSNQPQHF. In nucleotides, the CDR3 is TGCAGCGTTGTATCAGGTAGCAATCAGCCCCAGCATTTT.